Following are 24 T cell receptor beta chains from one sample sequenced in a study of cytomegalovirus exposure and HLA in healthy donors. Primers included in the PCR were 60 Vbeta and 13 Jbeta primers. Some clones are missing from TCRdb's copy, which holds only in-frame ones; the method was immunoSEQ multiplex PCR. The sample lists about 120,000 clones, roughly 80% occurring once. Sequencing used PBMCs. The receptors originated from a woman in her twenties or thirties in good health and CMV-seropositive.

This chain links TRBV4-1 with TRBJ1-3; D remains unclear. Germline V gene data show CDR1 as MGHRA and CDR2 as YSYEKL. V was clipped by 3 bases and J by 0 bases, with 15 bases between them. This CDR3 has 17 amino acids. CDR3 amino acids: CASSQTEGIYSGNTIYF. Written as DNA, the CDR3 is TGCGCCAGCAGCCAGACGGAGGGAATCTACTCTGGAAACACCATATATTTT.

The gene calls are TRBV7-9 and TRBJ2-5, with D perhaps TRBD2 (7 bases). Trimming took off 5 bases at V and 2 bases at J, with 24 bases between the two ends. From germline, CDR1 is SEHNR and CDR2 FQNEAQ (reference sequence). The CDR3 has 18 amino acids. The CDR3 sequence is CASSPRLGRGAPQETQYF. CDR3 bases: TGTGCCAGCAGCCCCCGATTGGGACGGGGGGCACCACAAGAGACCCAGTACTTC.

The chain employs TRBV19 and TRBJ1-5; a weak D match, TRBD1 (5 bases). V was clipped by 4 bases and J by 4 bases, with 20 bases between them. CDR3 length: 17 amino acids. Germline-derived CDR1 and CDR2 are LNHDA and SQIVND (reference sequence). The CDR3 DNA is TGTGCCAGTAGTACGGGGGGATATGAATGGAAAAATCAGCCCCAGCATTTT. Translated: CASSTGGYEWKNQPQHF.

V is TRBV18 and J is TRBJ1-3, with unresolved D. The germline V gene encodes CDR1 KGHSH and CDR2 LQKENI. The germline V and J ends were trimmed by 3 bases and 3 bases, with 9 bases remaining between them. This CDR3 comprises 14 residues. Here the CDR3 DNA reads TGTGCCAGCTCACCCATCGGGGATGGAAACACCATATATTTT. It yields the protein CASSPIGDGNTIYF.

In this sample, this clone turned up a few times. The chain employs TRBV10-2 and TRBJ2-7; weak D call: TRBD1 (5 bases). This CDR3 has 16 amino acids. Germline CDR1 reads WSHSY; CDR2 reads SAAADI. V was trimmed by 3 bases and J by 0 bases, leaving 15 bases between them. CDR3 nucleotide sequence: TGCGCCAGCAGTGACCCTGGCTCAGACAGCTCCTACGAGCAGTACTTC. It codes for CASSDPGSDSSYEQYF.

The rearrangement joins TRBV5-4 to TRBJ2-7, with D tentatively TRBD1 (5 bases). The CDR3 sequence is 13 residues long. The V end lost 4 bases, the J end lost 2 bases, and 10 bases lay between the germline ends. Per the germline V gene, CDR1 is SGHNT and CDR2 is YYREEE (reference sequence). In DNA, the CDR3 is TGTGCCAGCAGCAAGGGGATGACCTACGAGCAGTACTTC. It translates to CASSKGMTYEQYF.

In its sample, this clone is medium-sized. This sequence joins TRBV27 and TRBJ1-1; TRBD1 aligns across 10 bases. The CDR3 spans 13 residues. From germline, CDR1 is MNHEY and CDR2 SMNVEV (reference sequence). V dropped 3 bases and J dropped 10; count of bases not matched to a gene: 5. CDR3 in amino acids: CASSFGQGERAFF. CDR3 sequence (DNA): TGTGCCAGCAGTTTCGGACAGGGGGAACGAGCTTTCTTT.

This clone was detected once. This chain uses TRBV7-9 with TRBJ1-1, with D unresolved. CDR1 is SEHNR and CDR2 is FQNEAQ in the germline V gene (reference sequence). Trimming removed 3 bases at V and 0 bases at J, with 5 bases between. The CDR3 extends over 13 amino acids. CDR3 DNA: TGTGCCAGCAGCTTCGGTATGAACACTGAAGCTTTCTTT. As protein: CASSFGMNTEAFF.

The chain carries TRBV5-1 and TRBJ2-7; the D gene is possibly TRBD2 (7 bases). V was trimmed by 0 bases and J by 4 bases, leaving 11 bases between them. The CDR3 is 14 residues long. Germline CDR1 reads SGHRS; CDR2 reads YFSETQ. The CDR3, as DNA: TGCGCCAGCAGCTTGGGGGGGGGCCGGTACGAGCAGTACTTC. Its translation is CASSLGGGRYEQYF.

The chain recombines TRBV5-6 with TRBJ2-5; 7 bases map to TRBD1. This CDR3 has 14 residues. Germline V lookup: CDR1 SGHDT, CDR2 YYEEEE. The junction had 8 bases not matched to a gene; V was cut back by 4 bases and J by 5 bases. CDR3 sequence: CASSLQGFGETQYF. CDR3 DNA: TGTGCCAGCAGCCTACAGGGGTTCGGGGAGACCCAGTACTTC.

The gene calls are TRBV28 and TRBJ1-5, with TRBD1 identical over 9 bases. V shed 6 bases and J 4 bases; nucleotides not matched to a gene: 7. CDR3 size: 15 residues. Germline assignment: CDR1 MDHEN and CDR2 SYDVKM. The CDR3 nucleotides read TGTGCCAGCAGCCCCCGGGACAGGGTTAATCAGCCCCAGCATTTT. Its translation: CASSPRDRVNQPQHF.

V is TRBV28 and J is TRBJ1-2; 7 nucleotides align to TRBD1. The CDR3 extends over 16 amino acids. The germline V gene encodes CDR1 MDHEN and CDR2 SYDVKM. V was clipped by 5 bases and J by 5 bases; unmatched bases: 14. The CDR3 loop reads CASSVDGDRDLYGYTF. CDR3 DNA: TGTGCCAGCAGTGTCGATGGTGACAGGGACTTGTATGGCTACACCTTC.

The sample holds a few counts of this clone. Other nucleotide sequences in the sample specify the same CDR3. V usage is TRBV7-3 and J usage is TRBJ2-3, with 9 bases lining up with TRBD1. The CDR3 contains 15 residues. V lost 2 bases, J lost 1 base, and 1 base stayed unmatched. Germline values: CDR1 SGHTA, CDR2 FQGTGA. CDR3 sequence (DNA): TGTGCCAGCAGCTTAGGGACAGGGCGCACAGATACGCAGTATTTT. Protein: CASSLGTGRTDTQYF.

The chain uses TRBV2 and TRBJ2-7; perhaps TRBD1 as D (5 bases). Germline V CDR1 and CDR2: SNHLY, FYNNEI. The ends were cut back, 4 bases at V and 2 bases at J, with 12 bases in the middle. The CDR3 runs 14 residues. CDR3 in DNA: TGTGCCAGCAGTGCCAGGGTTAATACCTACGAGCAGTACTTC. The encoded protein is CASSARVNTYEQYF.

The chain employs TRBV15 and TRBJ1-5, with D maybe TRBD1 (6 bases). Deletions cut 5 bases from V and 1 base from J, with 12 bases between. From germline, CDR1 is LNHNV and CDR2 YYDKDF (reference sequence). This CDR3 contains 15 residues. The CDR3 nucleotides read TGTGCCACCAGCCGACACAGGGAGAGCAATCAGCCCCAGCATTTT. This codes for CATSRHRESNQPQHF.

V and J are TRBV25-1 and TRBJ1-2, with D unresolved. Trimming stripped 4 bases from V and 4 bases from J, with 7 bases between. Germline assignment: CDR1 MGHDK and CDR2 SYGVNS. The length of the CDR3 is 12 residues. The CDR3 reads CASSGESYGYTF. The CDR3 DNA reads as TGTGCCAGCAGTGGTGAGAGCTATGGCTACACCTTC.

The CDR3 is CASSPTGQGPTTDTQYF. The CDR3 DNA follows: TGTGCCAGCTCCCCAACGGGACAGGGTCCCACCACAGATACGCAGTATTTT. The rearrangement links TRBV18 to TRBJ2-3, with 9 bases matching TRBD1. J was trimmed by 2 bases and V by 6 bases; bases with no gene match: 12. CDR3 size: 17 residues. Germline V gene sequence: CDR1 KGHSH, CDR2 LQKENI.

The V gene is TRBV27, the J gene TRBJ2-1; possible D gene TRBD2, 5 bases. V shed 5 bases and J shed 6 bases, with 11 bases lying between them. The germline V gene encodes CDR1 MNHEY and CDR2 SMNVEV (reference sequence). The CDR3 has 13 amino acids. The CDR3 region is CASSPGLLNEQFF. The CDR3 region has the DNA TGTGCCAGCAGTCCCGGACTTCTCAATGAGCAGTTCTTC.

This sequence joins TRBV5-1 and TRBJ2-1; 9 bases line up with TRBD2. The V gene end was trimmed by 3 bases and the J gene end by 7 bases; junction bases not matched to a gene: 11. Germline assignment: CDR1 SGHRS and CDR2 YFSETQ. This CDR3 has 16 amino acids. In DNA, the CDR3 is TGCGCCAGCAGCTGGGACGGTGCGGGGGGGGGTAATGAGCAGTTCTTC. Translating gives CASSWDGAGGGNEQFF.

The gene calls are TRBV2 and TRBJ1-3; D ambiguous. The CDR3 runs 14 residues. The germline V gene has CDR1 SNHLY and CDR2 FYNNEI. Trimming pared 8 bases from V and 3 bases from J, leaving 14 bases between. The CDR3 region has the DNA TGTGCCAGCGCGAAACTCGCTCTTGGAAACACCATATATTTT. This codes for CASAKLALGNTIYF.

V gene TRBV7-9 combines with J gene TRBJ2-1; maybe TRBD1 (5 bases). The CDR3 contains 15 residues. The V end was cut by 0 bases, the J end by 8 bases, with 14 bases between. Germline CDR1 reads SEHNR; CDR2 reads FQNEAQ (reference sequence). CDR3 DNA: TGTGCCAGCAGCTTAGCTATTGGGGCAGGGCATGAGCAGTTCTTC. Translating it yields CASSLAIGAGHEQFF.

The chain couples TRBV7-9 to TRBJ2-5, with 10 positions matching TRBD2. J gave up 1 base and V 1 base, and 6 bases lay outside the gene matches. The germline gives CDR1 SEHNR, CDR2 FQNEAQ (reference sequence). The CDR3 totals 17 residues. DNA for the CDR3: TGTGCCAGCAGCTTAGGAGGGCTAGCGGGGGCCCAAGAGACCCAGTACTTC. Translating gives CASSLGGLAGAQETQYF.

The chain is built from TRBV14 and TRBJ1-4, with unresolved D. The CDR3 is made up of 13 amino acids. The germline V and J ends were trimmed by 4 bases and 5 bases, with 8 bases remaining between them. Germline V gene data show CDR1 as SGHDN and CDR2 as FVKESK. The CDR3 bases are TGTGCCAGCAGCCGCACAGCCAATGAAAAACTGTTTTTT. Translating it yields CASSRTANEKLFF.

V is TRBV19 and J is TRBJ1-2, with D possibly TRBD1 on 5 matching bases. Germline V gene data show CDR1 as LNHDA and CDR2 as SQIVND (reference sequence). The CDR3 length is 15 residues. Trimming pared 8 bases from V and 4 bases from J, leaving 20 bases between. CDR3 loop: CASRALLGEGYGYTF. In DNA form, the CDR3 reads TGTGCCAGTCGGGCACTCTTAGGGGAGGGCTATGGCTACACCTTC.